A single T cell receptor beta chain is shown here with its context. The antigen remains undetermined. Data came from immunoSEQ multiplex PCR; TCRdb stores just in-frame clones and leaves some out. The sample has around 29,000 clones, 75% to 95% seen once. These data originate in a study of T cells in localized non-small cell lung cancer. Study observations and caveats: Since sequencing was restricted to only one region of the tumor, intratumor heterogeneity remains a possibility. In the blood, greater T cell density corresponded to longer overall survival. Peak T cell clonality was found in uninvolved adjacent lung, exceeding tumor. A median of approximately 60 of the top 100 tumor clones appeared in adjacent lung, which was paired and uninvolved.

This receptor was obtained from a female donor over 55 with stage I lung adenocarcinoma. This specimen was peripheral blood, taken before any cancer treatment.

CDR3 nucleotide sequence: TGTGCCAGCAGTGAGGGGTCTAGCAATCAGCCCCAGCATTTT. This codes for CASSEGSSNQPQHF. The rearrangement joins TRBV2 to TRBJ1-5; D remains ambiguous. The V end was cut by 3 bases, the J end by 0 bases, with 6 bases between. Per germline, CDR1 SNHLY and CDR2 FYNNEI. The CDR3 length is 14 residues. The full variable domain, in which reference TRBV2 and TRBJ1-5 provide the parts outside the CDR3, is EPEVTQTPSHQVTQMGQEVILRCVPISNHLYFYWYRQILGQKVEFLVSFYNNEISEKSEIFDDQFSVERPDGSNFTLKIRSTKLEDSAMYFCASSEGSSNQPQHFGDGTRLSIL.